Following are 13 T cell receptor beta chains from one sample sequenced in a study of cytomegalovirus exposure and HLA in healthy donors (dated by TCRdb to the late 2010s). The library was made by the immunoSEQ multiplex PCR assay. The multiplex PCR relied on a mix of 60 forward primers for TCR Vbeta segments and 13 reverse primers for TCR Jbeta segments. TCRdb retrieved this table from immuneACCESS and kept in-frame rearrangements only. Not all clones are present; in checked studies, unresolved V genes account for under half, and no reason is known for the remainder. This sample is represented by approximately 180,000 clones; 81% of them were singletons. In total, the top ten clones hold around 2.2% of the sample. The sample was PBMCs. The receptors come from a woman between 25 and 40 years old in good health and CMV-seronegative.

The chain uses TRBV5-4 and TRBJ2-3; 9 bases align to TRBD1. J lost 4 bases, V lost 7 bases, and 10 bases had no gene match. CDR3 size: 15 residues. CDR1 and CDR2 (germline): SGHNT, YYREEE (reference sequence). CDR3 residues: CASGPRQGGPDTQYF. The CDR3 nucleotides read TGTGCCAGCGGGCCCAGACAGGGGGGCCCAGATACGCAGTATTTT.

The CDR3, as DNA: TGCGCCAGCAGAGACTATCTCCGCGAGCAGTACTTC. The encoded protein is CASRDYLREQYF. This chain connects TRBV10-2 to TRBJ2-7, with a possible D match to TRBD2 (5 bases). The CDR3 spans 12 residues. Germline assignment: CDR1 WSHSY and CDR2 SAAADI. Trimming shortened V by 6 bases and J by 6 bases, and 12 bases separated the two germline ends.

A remark on this clone: The sample carries other DNA sequences with the same CDR3. This chain joins TRBV7-2 and TRBJ1-2; D unresolved. The germline V and J ends were trimmed by 5 bases and 8 bases, with 9 bases remaining between them. CDR3 length: 11 residues. CDR1 and CDR2 (germline): SGHTA, FQGNSA. For the CDR3, the DNA is TGTGCCAGCAGCGCTACAGTCGGCTACACCTTC. Its protein product is CASSATVGYTF. The variable domain in full, with the rest retrieved from reference TRBV7-2 and TRBJ1-2, is GAGVSQSPSNKVTEKGKDVELRCDPISGHTALYWYRQSLGQGLEFLIYFQGNSAPDKSGLPSDRFSAERTGGSVSTLTIQRTQQEDSAVYLCASSATVGYTFGSGTRLTVV.

The chain links TRBV5-6 to TRBJ1-2; 9 bases align to TRBD1. V lost 3 bases and J lost 7; bases outside the gene matches: 13. This CDR3 is built from 16 residues. Germline values: CDR1 SGHDT, CDR2 YYEEEE. The CDR3 DNA reads TGTGCCAGCAGCTCGTCCGGACAGGGGCGCGGAGGTGGCTACACCTTC. Protein: CASSSSGQGRGGGYTF.

The chain couples TRBV6-4 to TRBJ2-3; weak D call: TRBD1 (6 bases). With 2 bases removed from V and 2 bases from J, the gap between germline ends came to 11 bases. Germline V gives CDR1 MRHNA, CDR2 SNTAGT. This CDR3 has 15 amino acids. Here the CDR3 DNA reads TGTGCCAGCAGTGACGTGGACAGCCACACAGATACGCAGTATTTT. Protein sequence: CASSDVDSHTDTQYF.

This clone came up once. Relative to the germline gene, one junction end is altered; a read error may explain this. V usage is TRBV7-9 and J usage is TRBJ1-4; D may be TRBD1 (6 bases). Germline V gene data show CDR1 as SEHNR and CDR2 as FQNEAQ (reference sequence). This CDR3 is 16 amino acids long. The CDR3 coding sequence is TGTTCCAGCAGCTTAGGGACAACCTCGGGTAATGAAAAACTGTTTTTT. Protein sequence: CSSSLGTTSGNEKLFF.

Many counts were recorded for this clone. This sequence joins TRBV4-3 and TRBJ2-7, with 8 positions matching TRBD1. Per germline, CDR1 LGHNA and CDR2 YSLEER. CDR3 size: 16 residues. V was pared by 1 base and J by 0 bases, with 5 bases of the junction left unmatched. CDR3: CASSQALGTGSYEQYF. The CDR3 DNA follows: TGCGCCAGCAGCCAAGCCTTAGGGACAGGCTCCTACGAGCAGTACTTC.

The J gene is TRBJ2-5, the V gene TRBV5-1, with TRBD2 as a possible D gene (6 bases). The J call may be mistaken, given a closer DNA end match to TRBJ2-7. CDR1 and CDR2 (germline): SGHRS, YFSETQ. CDR3 size: 14 residues. The CDR3 protein is CASSSLGGNYEQYF. DNA of the CDR3: TGCGCCAGCAGCTCCCTCGGGGGAAACTACGAGCAGTACTTC.

V gene TRBV7-2 combines with J gene TRBJ1-1; no reliable D call. There are 15 residues in the CDR3. Between the trimmed V and J ends, which lost 6 bases and 0 bases, there was a span of 14 bases. The germline CDR1 and CDR2 sequences are SGHTA and FQGNSA. CDR3 bases: TGTGCCAGCAGGTTTCCCGCTGGCATGAACACTGAAGCTTTCTTT. As protein: CASRFPAGMNTEAFF.

V usage is TRBV5-1 and J usage is TRBJ1-2, with TRBD1 matching over 7 bases. Germline CDR1 and CDR2: SGHRS and YFSETQ. J gave up 0 bases and V 1 base, and 12 bases lay outside the gene matches. This CDR3 region has 18 residues. For the CDR3, the DNA is TGCGCCAGCAGCTTGTCCCGGACAGGCGCTATTCCTAACTATGGCTACACCTTC. Translating it yields CASSLSRTGAIPNYGYTF. Full variable domain (outside the CDR3, taken from reference TRBV5-1 and TRBJ1-2): KAGVTQTPRYLIKTRGQQVTLSCSPISGHRSVSWYQQTPGQGLQFLFEYFSETQRNKGNFPGRFSGRQFSNSRSEMNVSTLELGDSALYLCASSLSRTGAIPNYGYTFGSGTRLTVV.

This chain connects TRBV4-2 to TRBJ2-2; D not resolved. CDR1 and CDR2 from the germline V gene are LGHNA and YNFKEQ. The CDR3 is 15 residues long. The V and J ends lost 0 bases and 1 base respectively, with 6 bases between them. CDR3 nucleotide sequence: TGTGCCAGCAGCCAAGATCCCGGGAACACCGGGGAGCTGTTTTTT. This encodes CASSQDPGNTGELFF.

This clone occurred once. The rearrangement links TRBV4-2 to TRBJ2-1, with D uncertain. V lost 1 base, J lost 6 bases, and 13 bases lay in between. Germline-derived CDR1 and CDR2 are LGHNA and YNFKEQ. The CDR3 covers 15 residues. CDR3 DNA sequence: TGTGCCAGCAGCCAAGGACTTCTAATCGTCAATGAGCAGTTCTTC. Translating it yields CASSQGLLIVNEQFF.

The chain combines TRBV9 with TRBJ2-5; 7 bases map to TRBD2. V lost 1 base and J lost 4; bases outside the gene matches: 4. The CDR3 length is 14 residues. Germline CDR1 and CDR2: SGDLS and YYNGEE. CDR3 nucleotides: TGTGCCAGCAGCGTAATCTCGGGGGGAGAGACCCAGTACTTC. This translates into CASSVISGGETQYF.